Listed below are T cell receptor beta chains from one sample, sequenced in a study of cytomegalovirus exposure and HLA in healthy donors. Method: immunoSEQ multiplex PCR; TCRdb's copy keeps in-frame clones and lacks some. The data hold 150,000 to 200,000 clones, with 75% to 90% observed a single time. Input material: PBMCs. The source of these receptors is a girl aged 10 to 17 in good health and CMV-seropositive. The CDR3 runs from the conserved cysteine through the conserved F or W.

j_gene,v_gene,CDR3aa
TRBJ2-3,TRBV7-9,CASSLVGADAQYF
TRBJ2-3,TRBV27,CASSHGLASMDTQYF
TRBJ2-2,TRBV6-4,CASRRGQSNTGELFF
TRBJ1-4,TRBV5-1,CASSPGQGAGRGDEKLFF
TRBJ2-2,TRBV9,CASSARDSGELFF
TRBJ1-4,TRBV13,CASSRGTGEKLFF
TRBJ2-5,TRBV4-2,CASSQEMAAWQVEQYF
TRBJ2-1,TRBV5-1,CASRLGSEQFF
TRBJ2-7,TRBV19,CASSIVGTGSYEQYF
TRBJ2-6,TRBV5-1,CASTGVPSRGLSGANVLTF
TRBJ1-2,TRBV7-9,CASSLDIQNYGYTF
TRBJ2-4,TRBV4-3,CASSPLPAGGGEDIQYF
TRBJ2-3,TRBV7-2,CASSQTRRGTDTQYF
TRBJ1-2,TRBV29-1,CSANSGTGNYGYTF
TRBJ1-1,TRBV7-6,CASSLAPRGTEAFF
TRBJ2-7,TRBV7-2,CASSRRWVSRWSVYEQYF
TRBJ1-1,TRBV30,CAWSPGRTEAFF
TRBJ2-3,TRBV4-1,CASSRDAGGSDTQYF
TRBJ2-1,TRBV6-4,CASSDRVGNNEQFF
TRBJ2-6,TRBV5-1,CASSRGGAGGESGANVLTF
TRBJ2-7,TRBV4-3,CASSQGTGTPYEQYF
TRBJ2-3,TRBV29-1,CSVDKGAVTDTQYF
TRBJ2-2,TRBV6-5,CASSYLGRTTGELFF
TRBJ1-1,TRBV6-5,CASSYYSGTEAFF
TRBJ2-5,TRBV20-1,CSARVRETQYF
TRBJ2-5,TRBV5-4,CASSFLETQYF
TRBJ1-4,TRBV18,CASSPPSGGFNEKLFF
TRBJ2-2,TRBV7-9,CASSFDINTGELFF
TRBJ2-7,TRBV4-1,CASSQGRRPEQYF
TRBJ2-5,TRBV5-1,CASSHTGEETQYF
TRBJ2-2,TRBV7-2,CASSLVGQATGELFF
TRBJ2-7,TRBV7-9,CASSASGTSGSEQYF
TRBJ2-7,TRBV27,CASSLASAYEQYF
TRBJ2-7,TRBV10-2,CASAGGQATSYEQYF
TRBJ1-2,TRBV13,CASRKGAHGYTF
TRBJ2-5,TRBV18,CASSPPLGGAETQYF
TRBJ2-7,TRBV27,CASSPVSGEQYF
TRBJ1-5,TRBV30,CAWNAPPGGLNQPQHF
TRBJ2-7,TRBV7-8,CASSLTTSGTYEQYF
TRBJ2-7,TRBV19,CASSMGTGPYEQYF
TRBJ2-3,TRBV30,CAWSATRDTQYF
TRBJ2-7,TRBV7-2,CASSLDRINYEQYF
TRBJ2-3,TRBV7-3,CASSVAGGPDTQYF
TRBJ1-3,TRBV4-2,CASSRDRERNTIYF
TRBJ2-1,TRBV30,CAWSGSGSYNEQFF
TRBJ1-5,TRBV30,CAWAAGHSNQPQHF
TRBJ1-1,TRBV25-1,CASSDPTAANTEAFF
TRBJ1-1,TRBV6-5,CASRGQGPHTEAFF
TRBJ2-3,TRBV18,CASSSLADSTTDTQYF
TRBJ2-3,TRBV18,CASSAGLAGAHDTQYF
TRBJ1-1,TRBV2,CASSGDRKAGEAFF
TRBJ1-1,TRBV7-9,CASSSNRVRNTEAFF